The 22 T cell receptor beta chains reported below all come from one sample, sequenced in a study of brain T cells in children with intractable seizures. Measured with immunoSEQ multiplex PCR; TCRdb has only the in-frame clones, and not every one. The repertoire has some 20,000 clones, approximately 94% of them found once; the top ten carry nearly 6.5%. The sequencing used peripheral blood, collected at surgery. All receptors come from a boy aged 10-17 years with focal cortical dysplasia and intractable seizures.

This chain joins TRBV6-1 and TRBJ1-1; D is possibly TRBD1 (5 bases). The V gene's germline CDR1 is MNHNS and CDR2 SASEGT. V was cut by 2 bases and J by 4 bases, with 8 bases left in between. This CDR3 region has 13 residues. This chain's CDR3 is CASSERGFTEAFF. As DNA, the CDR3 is TGTGCCAGCAGTGAAAGGGGATTCACTGAAGCTTTCTTT.

The CDR3 DNA reads as TGTGCCAGCTCACCAACAGGGCCCACTGAAGCTTTCTTT. Residues: CASSPTGPTEAFF. This rearrangement joins TRBV18 to TRBJ1-1; possible D gene TRBD1, 6 bases. This CDR3 is built from 13 residues. V was clipped by 2 bases and J by 4 bases, with 8 bases between them. Germline CDR1 KGHSH, CDR2 LQKENI.

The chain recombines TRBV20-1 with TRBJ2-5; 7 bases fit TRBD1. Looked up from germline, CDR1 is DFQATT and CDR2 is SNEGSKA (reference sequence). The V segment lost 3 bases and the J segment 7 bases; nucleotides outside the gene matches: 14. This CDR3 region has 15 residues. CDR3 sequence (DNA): TGCAGTGCTAGTGGAGAACAGGGGTTATTAATGACCCAGTACTTC. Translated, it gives CSASGEQGLLMTQYF.

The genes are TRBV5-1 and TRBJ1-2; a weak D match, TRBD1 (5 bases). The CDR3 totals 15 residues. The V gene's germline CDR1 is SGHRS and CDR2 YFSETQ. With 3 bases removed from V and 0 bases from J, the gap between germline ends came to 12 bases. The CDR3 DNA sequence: TGCGCCAGCAGCTCGCAGGGCGAACCTAACTATGGCTACACCTTC. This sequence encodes CASSSQGEPNYGYTF.

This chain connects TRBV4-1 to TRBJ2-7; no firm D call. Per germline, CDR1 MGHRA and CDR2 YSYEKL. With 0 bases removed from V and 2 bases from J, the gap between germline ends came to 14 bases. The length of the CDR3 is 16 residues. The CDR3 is CASSQESVSSTYEQYF. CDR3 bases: TGCGCCAGCAGCCAAGAGTCCGTCTCCTCTACCTACGAGCAGTACTTC.

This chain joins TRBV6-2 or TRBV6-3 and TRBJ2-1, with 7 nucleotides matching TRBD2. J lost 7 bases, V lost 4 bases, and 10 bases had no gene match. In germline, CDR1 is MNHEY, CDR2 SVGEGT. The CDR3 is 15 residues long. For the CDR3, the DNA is TGTGCCAGCAGTTTATCCTCGGGAGGTAGTAATGAGCAGTTCTTC. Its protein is CASSLSSGGSNEQFF.

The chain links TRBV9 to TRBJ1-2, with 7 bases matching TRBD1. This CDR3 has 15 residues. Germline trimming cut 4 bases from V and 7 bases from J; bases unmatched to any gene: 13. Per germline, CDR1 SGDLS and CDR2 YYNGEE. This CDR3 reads CASSPGQAPRGGYTF. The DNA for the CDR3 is TGTGCCAGCAGCCCCGGACAGGCCCCTAGGGGTGGCTACACCTTC.

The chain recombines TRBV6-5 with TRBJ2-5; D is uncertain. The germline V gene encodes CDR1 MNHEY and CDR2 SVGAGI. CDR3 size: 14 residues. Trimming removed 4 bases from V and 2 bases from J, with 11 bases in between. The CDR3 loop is CASSSRTSQETQYF. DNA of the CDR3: TGTGCCAGCAGTTCGAGGACCTCGCAAGAGACCCAGTACTTC.

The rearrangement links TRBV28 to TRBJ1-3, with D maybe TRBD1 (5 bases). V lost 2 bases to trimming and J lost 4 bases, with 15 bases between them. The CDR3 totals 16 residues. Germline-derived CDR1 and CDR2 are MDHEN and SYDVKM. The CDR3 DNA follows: TGTGCCAGCAGTTTAAGAGGGGTTGAGATCGGAAACACCATATATTTT. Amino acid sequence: CASSLRGVEIGNTIYF.

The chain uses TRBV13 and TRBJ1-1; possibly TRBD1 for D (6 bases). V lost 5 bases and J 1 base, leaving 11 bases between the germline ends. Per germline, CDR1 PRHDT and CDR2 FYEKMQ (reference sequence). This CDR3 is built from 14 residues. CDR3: CASSRRGSNTEAFF. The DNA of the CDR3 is TGTGCCAGCAGCCGCAGGGGCTCGAACACTGAAGCTTTCTTT.

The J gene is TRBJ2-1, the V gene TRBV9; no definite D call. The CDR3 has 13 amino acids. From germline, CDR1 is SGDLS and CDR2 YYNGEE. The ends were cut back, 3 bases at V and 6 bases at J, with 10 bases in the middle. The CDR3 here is CASSAPIGNEQFF. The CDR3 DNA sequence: TGTGCCAGCAGCGCCCCAATCGGCAATGAGCAGTTCTTC. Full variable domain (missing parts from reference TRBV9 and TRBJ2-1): DSGVTQTPKHLITATGQRVTLRCSPRSGDLSVYWYQQSLDQGLQFLIQYYNGEERAKGNILERFSAQQFPDLHSELNLSSLELGDSALYFCASSAPIGNEQFFGPGTRLTVL.

The CDR3 coding sequence is TGTGCCAGCAGCAGTTACAATGAGCAGTTCTTC. Its translation is CASSSYNEQFF. The chain recombines TRBV2 with TRBJ2-1, with D hard to call. The germline CDR1 and CDR2 sequences are SNHLY and FYNNEI. This CDR3 spans 11 amino acids. Trimming took 6 bases from V and 4 from J, leaving 4 bases between them.

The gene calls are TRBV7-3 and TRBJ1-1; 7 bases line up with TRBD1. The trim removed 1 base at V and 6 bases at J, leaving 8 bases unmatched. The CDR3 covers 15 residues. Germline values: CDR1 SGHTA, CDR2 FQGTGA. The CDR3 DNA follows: TGTGCCAGCAGCTTAAGCCGGGACAGCAGCGCTGAAGCTTTCTTT. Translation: CASSLSRDSSAEAFF.

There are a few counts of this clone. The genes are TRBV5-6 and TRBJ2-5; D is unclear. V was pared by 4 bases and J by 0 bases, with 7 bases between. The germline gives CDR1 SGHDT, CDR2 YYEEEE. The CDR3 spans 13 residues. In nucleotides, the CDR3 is TGTGCCAGCAGCATACAGTACCAAGAGACCCAGTACTTC. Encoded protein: CASSIQYQETQYF.

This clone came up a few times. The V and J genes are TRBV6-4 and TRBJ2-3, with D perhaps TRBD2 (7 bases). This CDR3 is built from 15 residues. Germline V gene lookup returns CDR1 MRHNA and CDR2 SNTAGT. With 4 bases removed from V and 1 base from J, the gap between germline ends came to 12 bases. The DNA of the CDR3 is TGTGCCAGCAGTGCCTCGGGGGGCGGCACAGATACGCAGTATTTT. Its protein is CASSASGGGTDTQYF.

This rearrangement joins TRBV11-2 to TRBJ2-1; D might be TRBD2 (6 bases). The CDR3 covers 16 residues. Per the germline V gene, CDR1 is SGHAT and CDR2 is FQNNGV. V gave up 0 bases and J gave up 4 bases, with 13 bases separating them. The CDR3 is CASSLDPGALYNEQFF. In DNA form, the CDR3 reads TGTGCCAGCAGCTTAGACCCGGGAGCGTTGTACAATGAGCAGTTCTTC.

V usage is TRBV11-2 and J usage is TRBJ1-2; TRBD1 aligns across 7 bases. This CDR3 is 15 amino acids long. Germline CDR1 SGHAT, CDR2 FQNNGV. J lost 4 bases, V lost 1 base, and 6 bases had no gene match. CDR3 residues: CASSLGRGRFYGYTF. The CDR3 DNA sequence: TGTGCCAGCAGCTTAGGGAGGGGGCGTTTCTATGGCTACACCTTC.

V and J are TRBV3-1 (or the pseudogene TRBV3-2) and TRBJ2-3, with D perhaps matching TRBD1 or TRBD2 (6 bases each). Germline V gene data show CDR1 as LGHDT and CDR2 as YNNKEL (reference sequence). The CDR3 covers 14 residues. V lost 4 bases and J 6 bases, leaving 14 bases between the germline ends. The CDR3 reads CASSRKGGRDTQYF. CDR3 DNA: TGTGCCAGCAGCCGTAAGGGGGGCCGGGATACGCAGTATTTT.

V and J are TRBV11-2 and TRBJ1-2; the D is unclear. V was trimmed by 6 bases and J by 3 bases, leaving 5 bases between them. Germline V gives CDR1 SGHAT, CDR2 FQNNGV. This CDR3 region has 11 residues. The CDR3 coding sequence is TGTGCCAGCAGAGAAGACTATGGCTACACCTTC. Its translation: CASREDYGYTF.

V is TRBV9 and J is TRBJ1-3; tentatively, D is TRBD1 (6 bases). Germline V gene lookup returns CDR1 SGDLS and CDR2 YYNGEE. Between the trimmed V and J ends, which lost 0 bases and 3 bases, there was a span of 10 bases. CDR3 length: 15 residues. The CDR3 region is CASSVAGVGGNTIYF. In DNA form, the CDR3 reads TGTGCCAGCAGCGTAGCAGGGGTGGGTGGAAACACCATATATTTT.

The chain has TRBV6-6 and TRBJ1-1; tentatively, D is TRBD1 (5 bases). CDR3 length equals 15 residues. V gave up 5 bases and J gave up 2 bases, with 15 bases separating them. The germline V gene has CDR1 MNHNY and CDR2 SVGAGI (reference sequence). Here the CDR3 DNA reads TGTGCCAGCAGTCGTACGGGACTGCAAAACACTGAAGCTTTCTTT. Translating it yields CASSRTGLQNTEAFF.

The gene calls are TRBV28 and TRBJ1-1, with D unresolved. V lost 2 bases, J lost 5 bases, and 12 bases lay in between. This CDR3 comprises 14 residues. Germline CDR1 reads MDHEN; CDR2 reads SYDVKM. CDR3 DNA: TGTGCCAGCAGTTTAAGGGAGGTGTGGACTGAAGCTTTCTTT. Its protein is CASSLREVWTEAFF.